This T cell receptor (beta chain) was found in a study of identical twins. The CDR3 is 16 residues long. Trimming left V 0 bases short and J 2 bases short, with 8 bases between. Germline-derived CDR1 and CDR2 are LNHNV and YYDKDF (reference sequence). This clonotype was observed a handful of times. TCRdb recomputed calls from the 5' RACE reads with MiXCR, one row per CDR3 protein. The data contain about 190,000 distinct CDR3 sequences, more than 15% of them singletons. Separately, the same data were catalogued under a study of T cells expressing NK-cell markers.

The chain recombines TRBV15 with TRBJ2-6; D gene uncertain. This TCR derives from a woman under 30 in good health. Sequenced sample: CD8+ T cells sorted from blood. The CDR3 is CATSRDAVTGANVLTF. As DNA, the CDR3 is TGTGCCACCAGCAGAGATGCGGTTACTGGGGCCAACGTCCTGACTTTC.